Listed here are 4 T cell receptor beta chains from one sample, sequenced in a study of blood T cell repertoires in COVID-19 (dated by TCRdb to 2019 to 2021). Preparation of the library involved the immunoSEQ multiplex PCR assay. Not all clones reach the TCRdb copy of this immuneACCESS table, which keeps in-frame sequences only. Checked studies attribute under half of the gap to unresolved V genes and leave the rest unexplained. This sample is represented by about 200,000 clones; 88% of them were singletons. Clones ranked in the top ten supply under 2% of the sample. Sequenced material: peripheral blood. The receptors come from a man in his late teens or twenties with active or convalescent COVID-19.

This sequence joins TRBV6-2 or TRBV6-3 and TRBJ1-6; maybe TRBD1 (6 bases). Trimming took 4 bases from V and 6 from J, leaving 10 bases between them. Germline-derived CDR1 and CDR2 are MNHEY and SVGEGT. This CDR3 comprises 14 residues. For the CDR3, the DNA is TGTGCCAGCAGTTCCGGACAGTCTAATTCACCCCTCCACTTT. This translates into CASSSGQSNSPLHF.

The chain couples TRBV2 to TRBJ2-1; 7 positions match TRBD1. CDR3 length: 14 residues. Germline CDR1 and CDR2: SNHLY and FYNNEI. Germline trimming cut 3 bases from V and 2 bases from J; bases unmatched to any gene: 1. The CDR3 DNA is TGTGCCAGCAGTGAGCAGGGGGCCTACAATGAGCAGTTCTTC. As protein: CASSEQGAYNEQFF.

The chain employs TRBV11-2 and TRBJ2-7; the match to TRBD2 covers 10 bases. Trimming removed 2 bases from V and 7 bases from J; junction bases left unmatched: 11. The CDR3 is made up of 16 amino acids. CDR1 SGHAT and CDR2 FQNNGV come from the germline V gene. The CDR3 region has the DNA TGTGCCAGCAGCTTATCGCTAGCGGGAGTGTTGGGGGAGCAGTACTTC. As protein: CASSLSLAGVLGEQYF. The full variable domain, in which reference TRBV11-2 and TRBJ2-7 provide the parts outside the CDR3, is EAGVAQSPRYKIIEKRQSVAFWCNPISGHATLYWYQQILGQGPKLLIQFQNNGVVDDSQLPKDRFSAERLKGVDSTLKIQPAKLEDSAVYLCASSLSLAGVLGEQYFGPGTRLTVT.

The CDR3 loop is CAGGGTGYNEQFF. CDR3 bases: TGTGCCGGCGGCGGGACTGGATACAATGAGCAGTTCTTC. The rearrangement uses TRBV30 and TRBJ2-1; D may be TRBD2 (6 bases). The CDR3 has 13 residues. The germline gives CDR1 GTSNPN, CDR2 SVGIG (reference sequence). The V end was cut by 8 bases, the J end by 4 bases, with 15 bases between.